Detailed here is one T cell receptor (beta chain). Its antigen is unidentified. The data derive from a study of cytomegalovirus exposure and HLA in healthy donors. Background on the study: About 85 million unique TCRs from HLA-typed donors were held in an early release of data. Study-level findings and limits: From TCR beta sequences, most subjects' HLA-A and HLA-B alleles were reportedly predicted accurately. Published work reported that the classifier diagnosed cytomegalovirus status with high specificity and sensitivity.

PCR amplification relied on 60 Vbeta primers (plus 13 Jbeta primers). Measured with immunoSEQ multiplex PCR; TCRdb has only the in-frame clones, and not every one. Of 150,000 to 200,000 clones in the sample, about 13% were seen once. Germline trimming cut 2 bases from V and 5 bases from J; bases unmatched to any gene: 9. Germline CDR1 GTSNPN, CDR2 SVGIG (reference sequence). The CDR3 contains 15 residues. Healthy bone marrow donors formed the donor group. The chain is built from TRBV30 and TRBJ1-5, with 7 bases identical to TRBD1. The TCR sequence derives from a man in his fifties in good health and CMV-seropositive. The specimen sequenced was PBMCs. In DNA form, the CDR3 reads TGTGCCTGGAGTCTACCGGGACAGCAGCATCAGCCCCAGCATTTT. It translates to CAWSLPGQQHQPQHF.